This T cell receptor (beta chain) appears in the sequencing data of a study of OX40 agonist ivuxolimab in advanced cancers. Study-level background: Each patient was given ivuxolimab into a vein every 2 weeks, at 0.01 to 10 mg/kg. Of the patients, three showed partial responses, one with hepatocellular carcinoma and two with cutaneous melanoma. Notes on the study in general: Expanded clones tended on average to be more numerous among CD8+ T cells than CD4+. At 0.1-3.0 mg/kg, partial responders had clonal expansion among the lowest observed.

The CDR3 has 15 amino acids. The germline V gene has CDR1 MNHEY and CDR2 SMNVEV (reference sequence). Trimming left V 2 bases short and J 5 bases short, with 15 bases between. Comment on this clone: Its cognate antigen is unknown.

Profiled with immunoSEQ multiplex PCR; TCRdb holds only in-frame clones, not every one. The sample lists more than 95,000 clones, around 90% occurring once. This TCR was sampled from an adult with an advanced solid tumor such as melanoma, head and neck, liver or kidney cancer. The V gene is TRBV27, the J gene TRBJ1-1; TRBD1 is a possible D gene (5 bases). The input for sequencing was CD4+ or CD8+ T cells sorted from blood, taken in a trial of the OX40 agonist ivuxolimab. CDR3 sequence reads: CASSLKPDRGTEAFF. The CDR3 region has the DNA TGTGCCAGCAGTTTAAAACCTGACAGAGGTACTGAAGCTTTCTTT.